This T cell receptor (beta chain) comes out of a study of STAT5B mutations in CD4+ large granular lymphocyte leukemia. This was a survey-level run. Using immunoSEQ multiplex PCR, the repertoire was profiled, and TCRdb retains in-frame clones only, with some absent. The table shows some 8,800 clones, with about 80% occurring only once. V shed 1 base and J shed 0 bases, with 10 bases lying between them. The CDR3 length is 15 residues. Germline CDR1 MGHRA, CDR2 YSYEKL. General study points: The clonality comparison with controls used just 6 CD4-sorted patient samples. Top patient clones used TRBV06 genes more often: 8/27 versus 2/35 in controls.

In regard to this clone: Antigen: not known.

CD4+ T-LGLL patients came from Padova, Helsinki and Shinshu hematology units. The V gene is TRBV4-1, the J gene TRBJ2-7; D unresolved. Specimen: PBMCs. This clonotype originated in a man aged 60-69 years with CD4+ T-cell large granular lymphocyte leukemia. The CDR3 spells CASSQAAMSSYEQYF. For the CDR3, the DNA is TGCGCCAGCAGCCAAGCCGCTATGAGCTCCTACGAGCAGTACTTC.